The 20 T cell receptor beta chains in this list originate from one sample, sequenced in a study of beta chain features in type 1 diabetes. The whole isolated RNA underwent reverse transcription, so sequencing captured expressed TCRB transcripts. Profiling relied on immunoSEQ multiplex PCR, and the TCRdb table lists in-frame clones only, not all of them. The table records over 120,000 clones, around 8.7% of them present only once. What was sequenced was central memory CD4+ T cells from blood. These receptor sequences come from a man between 18 and 29 years old in good health.

The chain has TRBV14 and TRBJ1-4, with D possibly TRBD1 on 5 matching bases. The germline CDR1 and CDR2 sequences are SGHDN and FVKESK. Trimming removed 2 bases at V and 10 bases at J, with 14 bases between. The CDR3 runs 14 residues. The CDR3 sequence: CASSQRGNQGKLFF. The DNA for the CDR3 is TGTGCCAGCAGCCAAAGGGGAAACCAAGGAAAACTGTTTTTT.

This clone was seen a few times. This rearrangement joins TRBV30 to TRBJ1-2; 9 bases align to TRBD1. V lost 1 base and J lost 2; bases outside the gene matches: 2. CDR1 and CDR2 from the germline V gene are GTSNPN and SVGIG (reference sequence). The CDR3 covers 14 residues. The CDR3 DNA is TGTGCCTGGAGTGACACAGGGGGCAACTATGGCTACACCTTC. Encoded protein: CAWSDTGGNYGYTF.

The sample holds one count of this clone. The gene calls are TRBV9 and TRBJ2-7; possibly TRBD2 for D (5 bases). The length of the CDR3 is 12 residues. CDR1 is SGDLS, CDR2 YYNGEE, per germline. Trimming took 5 bases from V and 4 from J, leaving 10 bases between them. The CDR3 spells CASSSAPYEQYF. CDR3 in DNA: TGTGCCAGCAGTAGCGCCCCTTACGAGCAGTACTTC.

The chain has TRBV19 and TRBJ2-7; D is uncertain. Germline V gene sequence: CDR1 LNHDA, CDR2 SQIVND (reference sequence). This CDR3 has 16 amino acids. V was trimmed by 1 base and J by 0 bases, leaving 13 bases between them. The DNA for the CDR3 is TGTGCCAGTAGTATAGGGCACCAACTAAGCTCCTACGAGCAGTACTTC. It encodes CASSIGHQLSSYEQYF.

J is TRBJ1-2 and V is TRBV7-2; D is undetermined. The germline V gene has CDR1 SGHTA and CDR2 FQGNSA. The CDR3 contains 15 residues. The V end lost 1 base, the J end lost 4 bases, and 13 bases lay between the germline ends. CDR3 DNA: TGTGCCAGCAGCTTAGGCAGCACGGAGATCTATGGCTACACCTTC. This sequence encodes CASSLGSTEIYGYTF. Full variable domain (remainder filled in from reference TRBV7-2 and TRBJ1-2): GAGVSQSPSNKVTEKGKDVELRCDPISGHTALYWYRQSLGQGLEFLIYFQGNSAPDKSGLPSDRFSAERTGGSVSTLTIQRTQQEDSAVYLCASSLGSTEIYGYTFGSGTRLTVV.

This clone was counted a few times. V gene TRBV2 combines with J gene TRBJ1-1; 11 bases match TRBD1. Germline trimming cut 6 bases from V and 5 bases from J; bases unmatched to any gene: 8. The CDR3 contains 15 residues. The germline CDR1 and CDR2 sequences are SNHLY and FYNNEI. CDR3 region: CASSVGQGALTEAFF. The CDR3 nucleotides read TGTGCCAGCAGCGTAGGACAGGGGGCTTTAACTGAAGCTTTCTTT.

This rearrangement joins TRBV18 to TRBJ2-1; 9 bases fit TRBD2. The CDR3 sequence is 18 residues long. J was trimmed by 6 bases and V by 3 bases; bases with no gene match: 15. Germline V gene data show CDR1 as KGHSH and CDR2 as LQKENI. This CDR3 reads CASSPSVITSGQVNEQFF. For the CDR3, the DNA is TGTGCCAGCTCACCCTCGGTTATAACTAGCGGGCAAGTCAATGAGCAGTTCTTC. The full variable domain, completed using reference TRBV18 and TRBJ2-1, is NAGVMQNPRHLVRRRGQEARLRCSPMKGHSHVYWYRQLPEEGLKFMVYLQKENIIDESGMPKERFSAEFPKEGPSILRIQQVVRGDSAAYFCASSPSVITSGQVNEQFFGPGTRLTVL.

This clone was detected only a few times. The chain combines TRBV11-2 with TRBJ2-7; 9 bases are shared with TRBD2. V dropped 5 bases and J dropped 2; count of bases not matched to a gene: 4. CDR1 is SGHAT and CDR2 is FQNNGV in the germline V gene. The CDR3 is made up of 14 amino acids. The CDR3 DNA reads TGTGCCAGCAGCCTCGCGGGGGGGCCCTACGAGCAGTACTTC. It specifies CASSLAGGPYEQYF.

The chain is built from TRBV25-1 and TRBJ1-3; D gene ambiguous. Between the trimmed V and J ends, which lost 5 bases and 2 bases, there was a span of 13 bases. In germline, CDR1 is MGHDK, CDR2 SYGVNS. CDR3 length equals 15 residues. The CDR3 DNA reads as TGTGCCAGCAGTCCCGTGGGCTCGGCTGGAAACACCATATATTTT. As protein: CASSPVGSAGNTIYF.

This clone was seen a few times. The gene calls are TRBV7-8 and TRBJ1-6; maybe TRBD1 (5 bases). Germline assignment: CDR1 SGHVS and CDR2 FQNEAQ. Trimming took off 7 bases at V and 11 bases at J, with 21 bases between the two ends. The CDR3 length is 15 residues. The CDR3 nucleotides are TGTGCCAGCACCTCCAAAGCAGGGCCTAGGGCACCCCTCCACTTT. It translates to CASTSKAGPRAPLHF.

This clone was detected a few times. The V and J genes are TRBV7-2 and TRBJ2-7; D is possibly TRBD1 (5 bases). Trimming shortened V by 6 bases and J by 6 bases, and 18 bases separated the two germline ends. The germline V gene encodes CDR1 SGHTA and CDR2 FQGNSA. The CDR3 runs 14 residues. Here the CDR3 DNA reads TGTGCCAGCAGTCCCAAGGGTGGGGCGGCCGAGCAGTACTTC. Its protein is CASSPKGGAAEQYF.

This clone came up a few times. CDR3: CASKEQGRYEQYF. The CDR3 DNA sequence: TGTGCCAGCAAAGAGCAGGGAAGATACGAGCAGTACTTC. V is TRBV5-4 and J is TRBJ2-7; possibly TRBD1 for D (5 bases). The germline V gene encodes CDR1 SGHNT and CDR2 YYREEE (reference sequence). The CDR3 is 13 residues long. The V and J ends lost 6 bases and 4 bases respectively, with 14 bases between them.

This clone was detected only a few times. Other DNA sequences in the same sample also yield this CDR3. The rearrangement joins TRBV4-2 to TRBJ2-3; 10 positions agree with TRBD2. The germline V gene has CDR1 LGHNA and CDR2 YNFKEQ. The CDR3 spans 15 residues. Germline trimming cut 4 bases from V and 1 base from J; bases unmatched to any gene: 2. CDR3 coding DNA: TGTGCCAGCAGCCCCACTAGCGGGGGCACAGATACGCAGTATTTT. This sequence encodes CASSPTSGGTDTQYF.

This clone was picked up a small number of times. The chain uses TRBV6-6 and TRBJ1-5, with TRBD1 as a possible D gene (5 bases). The CDR3 is 15 residues long. V was shortened by 7 bases and J by 0 bases, with 13 bases between the two germline ends. The germline V gene has CDR1 MNHNY and CDR2 SVGAGI (reference sequence). CDR3 in DNA: TGTGCCAGCACCAAGGGACTTCTTAGCAATCAGCCCCAGCATTTT. It encodes CASTKGLLSNQPQHF.

This rearrangement joins TRBV5-1 to TRBJ2-2; D gene unclear. The CDR3 extends over 14 amino acids. Germline values: CDR1 SGHRS, CDR2 YFSETQ. Between the trimmed V and J ends, which lost 5 bases and 1 base, there was a span of 9 bases. The CDR3 sequence: CASRYGQNTGELFF. In DNA form, the CDR3 reads TGCGCCAGCAGGTACGGTCAGAACACCGGGGAGCTGTTTTTT.

The chain uses TRBV29-1 and TRBJ2-5, with D possibly matching TRBD1 (7 bases). Germline CDR1 reads SQVTM; CDR2 reads ANQGSEA. This CDR3 region has 17 residues. V was trimmed by 8 bases and J by 5 bases, leaving 30 bases between them. The CDR3 DNA reads as TGCAGCATTCTACCAGGGGGAGGTAGCTGGGCGGGGGAGACCCAGTACTTC. Its translation is CSILPGGGSWAGETQYF.

Comments on this clone: Compared with germline, one end of the junction differs, possibly owing to a read error. The rearrangement joins TRBV7-9 to TRBJ1-4; TRBD1 matches at 7 bases. Per the germline V gene, CDR1 is SEHNR and CDR2 is FQNEAQ (reference sequence). The CDR3 consists of 16 residues. The CDR3 coding sequence is TGTGCCAGCACCCTCTCCCCGACAGGGTCTAACGAAAAACTGTTTTTT. This sequence encodes CASTLSPTGSNEKLFF.

This clone turned up a few times. V and J are TRBV9 and TRBJ1-6; 10 nucleotides agree with TRBD1. The germline V gene has CDR1 SGDLS and CDR2 YYNGEE. V was clipped by 3 bases and J by 7 bases; unmatched bases: 1. This CDR3 region has 14 residues. This CDR3 reads CASSGQGANSPLHF. In DNA form, the CDR3 reads TGTGCCAGCAGCGGACAGGGGGCGAATTCACCCCTCCACTTT.

Only a few counts were recorded for this clone. The chain carries TRBV7-3 and TRBJ1-2; D is unclear. The CDR3 extends over 13 amino acids. With 4 bases removed from V and 7 bases from J, the gap between germline ends came to 13 bases. Germline loops: CDR1 SGHTA, CDR2 FQGTGA. The DNA for the CDR3 is TGTGCCAGCAGCTCCTATAACACAGTTGGCTACACCTTC. Protein product: CASSSYNTVGYTF. Full variable domain (rest looked up from reference TRBV7-3 and TRBJ1-2): GAGVSQTPSNKVTEKGKYVELRCDPISGHTALYWYRQSLGQGPEFLIYFQGTGAADDSGLPNDRFFAVRPEGSVSTLKIQRTERGDSAVYLCASSSYNTVGYTFGSGTRLTVV.

Only a few counts were recorded for this clone. The CDR3 sequence is CASPGLNTDTQYF. The CDR3 DNA sequence: TGTGCCAGCCCTGGACTCAACACAGATACGCAGTATTTT. The chain has TRBV6-1 and TRBJ2-3; tentative D call: TRBD2 (5 bases). This CDR3 has 13 amino acids. V gave up 8 bases and J gave up 2 bases, with 11 bases separating them. From germline, CDR1 is MNHNS and CDR2 SASEGT.